This T cell receptor beta chain was recovered during a study of T cells in Graves' hyperthyroidism and ophthalmopathy (dated 2019 in TCRdb). Background on the whole study: Peripheral blood was sampled at the time of initial diagnosis, prior to any treatment. TCR V-J signatures able to tell the groups apart were searched for in a discovery cohort of about a hundred patients, of whom around 42 had Graves' ophthalmopathy and some 60 had stable Graves' hyperthyroidism. An independent validation cohort of about 19 hyperthyroidism patients and 15 or so patients who later progressed to ophthalmopathy tested prospective prediction of ophthalmopathy. For training and testing, the 100 patients in the discovery cohort were randomly divided in a 7:3 ratio. Thyroid tissue and blood T-cell repertoires from six Graves' hyperthyroidism patients were also compared in the study. After blood sampling, hyperthyroidism patients were treated with methimazole at a starting dose of 30 mg daily, and ophthalmopathy patients were treated with high-dose intravenous methylprednisolone. According to the paper, TCR Vbeta CDR3 sequencing was carried out on 135 peripheral blood samples, which came from some 41 ophthalmopathy, under 85 hyperthyroidism and 17 progressor patients. The study at large found these results: In validation, the model predicted progression to ophthalmopathy with just under 71% sensitivity and about 72% specificity, a median of approximately 6.5 months before onset. No statistical method was used to set the sample size in advance, and investigators knew the group allocation. Most expanded thyroid clonotypes (frequency above 0.001) were also detected in blood, suggesting blood repertoires may reflect thyroid immune responses. A 13 V-J signature model separated ophthalmopathy from stable hyperthyroidism, with about 88% sensitivity and just under 84% specificity in cross-validation and 80%/75% in testing.

Stable Graves' hyperthyroidism was defined as the absence of progression to ophthalmopathy over 18 months of follow-up. Hyperthyroidism patients were newly diagnosed, with disease duration under 2 months, and aged 18 to 65 years. Exclusion was applied to patients with uncontrolled infections, other autoimmune diseases, pregnancy or lactation. Diagnoses were based on clinical symptoms, serum thyroxine and TRAb, thyroid ultrasound and orbital computed tomography. PBMCs were isolated from 8 to 10 ml of fresh peripheral blood by Ficoll-Paque density gradient centrifugation. Total RNA was extracted using Trizol reagent, and RNA quality was assessed on an Agilent 2100 Bioanalyzer. V has 1 base trimmed and J has 1 base trimmed; junction bases matching no gene number 7. Reading from cysteine to phenylalanine, the CDR3 counts 15 amino acids. Only the CDR3 DNA is retained, 45 bases long and in frame from the first base. Per the germline V gene (reference sequence), DFQATT is the CDR1 and SNEGSKA is the CDR2.

This clonotype occurred a few times. Its recognized antigen is unknown. No much larger clone exists at a distance of one base, and base qualities are not known. TCR beta CDR3 regions were amplified from RNA transcripts. For the first round of RT-PCR on the TCR CDR3, the HTBI primer set was used together with the Qiagen OneStep RT-PCR kit. Libraries were constructed in a second round of multiplex PCR, after which size selection and purification were carried out. The libraries were sequenced on an Illumina HiSeq2000 using paired-end 100 bp reads. The paper's data handling went like this. SOAPnuke was used to process the raw data, removing reads that contained adapters or uncalled bases, had a mean Phred below 15, or lacked an exact match to the constant primer or identifier. High-quality paired reads were merged with COPE v1.2.5, and unique nucleotide sequences were defined as clonotypes. MiTCR v1.1 was used to align the clonotypes against IMGT TRBV, TRBD and TRBJ reference segments. The analysis included only V-J combinations with a frequency above 0.0001, which together covered 99% to 99.2% of the repertoires. A TCS score was defined as the ratio between F50 (clonal expansion) and ExV (chaos), using BLOSUM62-based TCRdist between CDR3 peptides within each V-J. Welch's t-statistics and random forest reduced several hundred V-J features to fewer than 15, which were used in a naive Bayes classifier (R e1071). The Morisita-Horn index was used to measure how similar the thyroid and blood repertoires were. In-frame beta chains were kept once TCRdb had trimmed the public reads at Q25 with fastp and called clones with MiXCR. Rows matching on CDR3 protein sequence are summarized as one entry with the most common DNA and genes. TCRdb, not the authors, supplied the V and J calls. The sample contains hundreds of thousands of distinct CDR3 sequences, more than 30% of them found a single time. The top ten clones comprise approximately 8.7% of the sample.

The chain couples TRBV20-1 to TRBJ2-7; 7 central bases correspond to TRBD2. The TCR comes from a man between 18 and 35 years old with Graves' hyperthyroidism. The sample was blood. The nucleotide sequence reads TGCAGTGCTAGAGTGGGTAGCGGGCCTTCCTACGAGCAGTACTTC. It codes for CSARVGSGPSYEQYF.